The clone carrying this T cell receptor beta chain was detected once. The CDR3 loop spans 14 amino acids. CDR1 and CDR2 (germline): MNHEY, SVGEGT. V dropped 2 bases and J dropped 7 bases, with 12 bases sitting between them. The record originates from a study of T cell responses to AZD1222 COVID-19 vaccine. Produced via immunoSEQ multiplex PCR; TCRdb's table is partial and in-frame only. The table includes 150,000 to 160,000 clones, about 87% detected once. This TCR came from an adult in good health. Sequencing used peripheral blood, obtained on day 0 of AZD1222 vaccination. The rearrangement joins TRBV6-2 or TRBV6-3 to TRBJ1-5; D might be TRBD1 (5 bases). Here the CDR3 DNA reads TGTGCCAGCAGTTACCCGCCCGGGGCCCAGCCCCAGCATTTT. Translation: CASSYPPGAQPQHF.